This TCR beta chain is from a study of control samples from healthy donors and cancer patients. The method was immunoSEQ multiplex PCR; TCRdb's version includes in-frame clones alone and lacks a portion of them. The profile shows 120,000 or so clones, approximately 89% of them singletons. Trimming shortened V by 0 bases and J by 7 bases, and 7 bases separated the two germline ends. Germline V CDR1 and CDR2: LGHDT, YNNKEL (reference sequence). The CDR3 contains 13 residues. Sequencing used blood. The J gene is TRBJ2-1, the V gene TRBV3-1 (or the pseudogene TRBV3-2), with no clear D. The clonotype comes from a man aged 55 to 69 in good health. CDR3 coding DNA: TGTGCCAGCAGCCAAGATGGGCCAAATGAGCAGTTCTTC. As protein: CASSQDGPNEQFF.